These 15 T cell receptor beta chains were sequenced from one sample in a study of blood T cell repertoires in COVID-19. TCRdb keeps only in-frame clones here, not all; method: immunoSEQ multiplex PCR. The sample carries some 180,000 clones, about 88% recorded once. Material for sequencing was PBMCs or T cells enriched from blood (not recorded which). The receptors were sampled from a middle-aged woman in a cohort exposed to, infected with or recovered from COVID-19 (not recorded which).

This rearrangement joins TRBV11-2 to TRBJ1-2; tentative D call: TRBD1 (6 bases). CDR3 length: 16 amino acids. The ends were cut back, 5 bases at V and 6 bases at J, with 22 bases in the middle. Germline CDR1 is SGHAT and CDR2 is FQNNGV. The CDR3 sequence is CASSPLLGYRADGYTF. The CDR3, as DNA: TGTGCCAGCAGCCCATTACTGGGGTACAGGGCCGATGGCTACACCTTC. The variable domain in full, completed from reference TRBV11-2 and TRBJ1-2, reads EAGVAQSPRYKIIEKRQSVAFWCNPISGHATLYWYQQILGQGPKLLIQFQNNGVVDDSQLPKDRFSAERLKGVDSTLKIQPAKLEDSAVYLCASSPLLGYRADGYTFGSGTRLTVV.

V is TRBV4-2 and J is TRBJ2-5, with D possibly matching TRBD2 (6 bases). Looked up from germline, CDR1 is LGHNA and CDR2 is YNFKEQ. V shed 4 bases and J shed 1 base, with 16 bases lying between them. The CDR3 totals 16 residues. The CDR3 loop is CASSLTKAGLQETQYF. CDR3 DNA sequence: TGTGCCAGCAGCCTTACGAAAGCGGGTCTCCAAGAGACCCAGTACTTC.

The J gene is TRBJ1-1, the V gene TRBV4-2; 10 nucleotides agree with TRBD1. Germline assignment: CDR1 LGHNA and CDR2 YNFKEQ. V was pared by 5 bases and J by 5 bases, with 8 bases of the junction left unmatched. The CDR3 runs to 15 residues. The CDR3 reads CASSARTGGRTEAFF. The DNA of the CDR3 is TGTGCCAGCAGCGCTCGGACAGGGGGACGGACTGAAGCTTTCTTT.

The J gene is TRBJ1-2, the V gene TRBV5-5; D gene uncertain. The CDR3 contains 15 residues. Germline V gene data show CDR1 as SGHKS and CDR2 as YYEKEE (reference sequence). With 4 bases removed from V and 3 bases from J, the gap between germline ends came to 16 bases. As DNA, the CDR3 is TGTGCCAGCAGCCCTACGGGTCATTCAGACTATGGCTACACCTTC. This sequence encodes CASSPTGHSDYGYTF.

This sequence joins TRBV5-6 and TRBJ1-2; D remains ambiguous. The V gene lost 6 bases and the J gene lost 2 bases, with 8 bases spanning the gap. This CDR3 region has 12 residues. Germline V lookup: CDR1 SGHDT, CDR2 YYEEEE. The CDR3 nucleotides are TGTGCCAGCACCACTTTGAACTATGGCTACACCTTC. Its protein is CASTTLNYGYTF. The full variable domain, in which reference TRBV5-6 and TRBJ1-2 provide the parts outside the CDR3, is DAGVTQSPTHLIKTRGQQVTLRCSPKSGHDTVSWYQQALGQGPQFIFQYYEEEERQRGNFPDRFSGHQFPNYSSELNVNALLLGDSALYLCASTTLNYGYTFGSGTRLTVV.

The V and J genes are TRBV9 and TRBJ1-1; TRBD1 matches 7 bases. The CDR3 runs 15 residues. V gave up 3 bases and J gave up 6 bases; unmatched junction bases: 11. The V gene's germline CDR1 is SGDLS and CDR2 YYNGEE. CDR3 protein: CASSEGAGLSAEAFF. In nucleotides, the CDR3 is TGTGCCAGCAGCGAGGGGGCAGGTTTAAGTGCTGAAGCTTTCTTT.

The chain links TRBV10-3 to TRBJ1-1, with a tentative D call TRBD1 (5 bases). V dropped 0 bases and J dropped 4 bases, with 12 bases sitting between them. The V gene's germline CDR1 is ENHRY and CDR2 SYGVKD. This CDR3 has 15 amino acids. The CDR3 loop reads CAISESRGEITEAFF. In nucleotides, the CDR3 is TGTGCCATCAGTGAGTCACGGGGGGAAATCACTGAAGCTTTCTTT.

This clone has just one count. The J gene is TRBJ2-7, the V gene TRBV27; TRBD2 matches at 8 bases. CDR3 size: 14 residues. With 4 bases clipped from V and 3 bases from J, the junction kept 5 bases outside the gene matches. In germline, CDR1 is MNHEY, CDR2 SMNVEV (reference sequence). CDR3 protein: CASSSGGNLYEQYF. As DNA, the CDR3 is TGTGCCAGCAGTTCGGGGGGGAATCTCTACGAGCAGTACTTC.

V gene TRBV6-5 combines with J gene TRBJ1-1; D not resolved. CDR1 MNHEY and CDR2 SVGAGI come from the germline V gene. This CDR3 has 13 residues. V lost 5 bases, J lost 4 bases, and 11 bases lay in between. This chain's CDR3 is CASSLGMGTEAFF. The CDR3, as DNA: TGTGCCAGCAGTCTCGGGATGGGCACTGAAGCTTTCTTT.

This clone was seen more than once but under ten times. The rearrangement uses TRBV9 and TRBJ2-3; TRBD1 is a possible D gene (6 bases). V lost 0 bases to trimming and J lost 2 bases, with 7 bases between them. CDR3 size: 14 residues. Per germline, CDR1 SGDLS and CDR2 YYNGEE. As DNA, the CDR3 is TGTGCCAGCAGCGTAGAGGGGGTCACAGATACGCAGTATTTT. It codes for CASSVEGVTDTQYF.

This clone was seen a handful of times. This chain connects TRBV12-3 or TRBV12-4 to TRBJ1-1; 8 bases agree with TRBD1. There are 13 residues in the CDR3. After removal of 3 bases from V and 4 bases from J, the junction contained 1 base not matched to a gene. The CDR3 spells CASSFQGATEAFF. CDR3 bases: TGTGCCAGCAGTTTTCAGGGGGCCACTGAAGCTTTCTTT.

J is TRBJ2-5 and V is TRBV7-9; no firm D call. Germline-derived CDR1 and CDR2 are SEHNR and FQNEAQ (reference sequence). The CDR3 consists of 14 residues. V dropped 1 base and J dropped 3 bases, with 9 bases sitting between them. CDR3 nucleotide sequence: TGTGCCAGCAGCTTAGAACAGTGGGAAGAGACCCAGTACTTC. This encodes CASSLEQWEETQYF.

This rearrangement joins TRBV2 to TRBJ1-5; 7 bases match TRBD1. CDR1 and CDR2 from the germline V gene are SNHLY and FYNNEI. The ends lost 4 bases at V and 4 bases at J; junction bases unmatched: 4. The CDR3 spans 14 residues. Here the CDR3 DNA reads TGTGCCAGCAGTGGGGACAGAGAAAATCAGCCCCAGCATTTT. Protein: CASSGDRENQPQHF.

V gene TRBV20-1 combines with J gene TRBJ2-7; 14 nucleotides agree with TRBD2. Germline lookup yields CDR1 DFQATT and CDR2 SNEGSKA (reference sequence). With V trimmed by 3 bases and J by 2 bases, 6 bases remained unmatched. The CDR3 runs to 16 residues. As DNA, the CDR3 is TGCAGTGCTAGTGGTGTGGGACTAGCGGGAGCCTACGAGCAGTACTTC. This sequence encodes CSASGVGLAGAYEQYF.

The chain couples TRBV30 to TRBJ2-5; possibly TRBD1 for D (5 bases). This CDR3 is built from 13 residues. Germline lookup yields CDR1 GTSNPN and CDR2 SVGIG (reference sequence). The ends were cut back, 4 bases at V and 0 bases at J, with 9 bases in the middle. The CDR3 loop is CAWTGSYQETQYF. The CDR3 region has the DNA TGTGCCTGGACAGGGTCCTACCAAGAGACCCAGTACTTC.